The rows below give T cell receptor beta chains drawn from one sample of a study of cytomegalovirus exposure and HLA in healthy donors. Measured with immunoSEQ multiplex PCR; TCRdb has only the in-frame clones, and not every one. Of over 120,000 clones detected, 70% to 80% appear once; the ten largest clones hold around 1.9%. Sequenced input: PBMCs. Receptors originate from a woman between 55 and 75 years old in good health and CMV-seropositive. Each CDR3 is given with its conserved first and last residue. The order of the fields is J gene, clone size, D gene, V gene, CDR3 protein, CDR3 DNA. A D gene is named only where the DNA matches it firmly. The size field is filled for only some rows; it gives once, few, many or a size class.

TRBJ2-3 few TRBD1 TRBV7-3 CASSPGQGRGTDTQYF TGTGCCAGCAGCCCGGGACAGGGAAGGGGCACAGATACGCAGTATTTT
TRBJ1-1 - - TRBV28 CASSSLEPGGLNTEAFF TGTGCCAGCAGCTCATTAGAACCGGGGGGTTTAAACACTGAAGCTTTCTTT
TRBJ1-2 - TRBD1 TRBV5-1 CASSSRQGATGYGYTF TGCGCCAGCAGCTCGAGACAGGGGGCGACGGGATATGGCTACACCTTC
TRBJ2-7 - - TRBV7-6 CASSLQSAQVSYEQYF TGTGCCAGCAGCTTACAATCGGCGCAGGTCTCCTACGAGCAGTACTTC
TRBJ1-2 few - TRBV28 CASSPGTYGYTF TGTGCCAGCAGTCCGGGGACATACGGCTACACCTTC
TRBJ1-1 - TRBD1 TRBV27 CASSSGGRWNTEAFF TGTGCCAGCAGCTCAGGGGGCAGATGGAACACTGAAGCTTTCTTT
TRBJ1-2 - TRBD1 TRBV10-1 CASSEAITGGRDGYTF TGCGCCAGCAGTGAGGCTATTACAGGGGGCAGGGACGGCTACACCTTC
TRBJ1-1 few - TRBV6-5 CASSSPARGEAFF TGTGCCAGCAGTTCCCCGGCCCGGGGTGAAGCTTTCTTT
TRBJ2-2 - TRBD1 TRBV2 CASSGQGAKTGELFF TGTGCCAGCAGCGGACAGGGGGCGAAGACCGGGGAGCTGTTTTTT
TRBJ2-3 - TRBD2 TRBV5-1 CASSLGASGYQRDTQYF TGCGCCAGCAGCTTGGGTGCTAGCGGGTACCAACGGGATACGCAGTATTTT
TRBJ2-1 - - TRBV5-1 CASRFGDTNNEQFF TGCGCCAGCAGATTTGGGGACACCAACAATGAGCAGTTCTTC
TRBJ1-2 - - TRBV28 CASEAMDGYTF TGTGCCAGCGAAGCTATGGATGGCTACACCTTC
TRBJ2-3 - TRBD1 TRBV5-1 CASSGGQGGTDTQYF TGCGCCAGCAGCGGCGGACAGGGGGGGACAGATACGCAGTATTTT
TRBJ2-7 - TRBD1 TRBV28 CASSLTDRGEQYF TGTGCCAGCAGTCTCACGGACAGGGGCGAGCAGTACTTC
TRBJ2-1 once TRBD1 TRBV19 CASSLRDSIYNEQFF TGTGCCAGTAGTCTCCGGGACAGCATCTACAATGAGCAGTTCTTC
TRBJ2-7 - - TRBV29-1 CSVEGGGEGYEQYF TGCAGCGTTGAAGGGGGAGGAGAGGGGTACGAGCAGTACTTC
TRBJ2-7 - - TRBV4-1 CASSQVPSDSYEQYF TGCGCCAGCAGCCAAGTCCCGTCAGACTCCTACGAGCAGTACTTC
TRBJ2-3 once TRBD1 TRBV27 CASSSRQGWADTQYF TGTGCCAGCAGTTCCCGACAGGGTTGGGCAGATACGCAGTATTTT
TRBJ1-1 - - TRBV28 CASSGGSGNTEAFF TGTGCCAGCAGTGGGGGCTCGGGGAACACTGAAGCTTTCTTT
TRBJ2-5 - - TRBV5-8 CASSLGQGGRETQYF TGTGCCAGCAGCTTGGGTCAGGGTGGGCGAGAGACCCAGTACTTC
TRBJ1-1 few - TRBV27 CASSWAGRDTEAFF TGTGCCAGCAGTTGGGCAGGGAGGGACACTGAAGCTTTCTTT
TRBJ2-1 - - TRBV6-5 CASSYCRGDDCNEQFF TGTGCCAGCAGTTACTGTCGGGGAGATGACTGCAATGAGCAGTTCTTC
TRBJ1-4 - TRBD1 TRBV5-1 CASSQGRGQKNEKLFF TGCGCCAGCAGCCAAGGTAGGGGACAGAAAAATGAAAAACTGTTTTTT